What follows are 4 T cell receptor beta chains derived from one specimen sequenced in a study of T-cell reconstitution after alpha-beta-depleted transplantation in children (dated by TCRdb to the mid-2010s). The treatment or condition label, as the study defines it: allogeneic hematopoietic cell transplantation with graft depleted of TCRalphabeta T cells and CD19 B cells. The method behind the library was PCR. For sequencing, an Illumina HiSeq 2500 was employed. To normalize quantification of the TCRbeta repertoire, the TCR libraries were built with molecular barcoding that relied on unique molecular identifiers. TCRdb cleaned the public reads at Q25 with fastp, built clones with MiXCR and kept in-frame beta chains. Identical CDR3 protein sequences are pooled into one entry, listed with their most common genes and DNA. The sample profile shows about 200,000 distinct CDR3 sequences; about 7% of them were found once. In total, the top ten clones hold more than 5.5% of the sample.

This material consisted of PBMCs, taken before TCRalphabeta/CD19-depleted stem cell transplant. These receptors were collected from a boy younger than 10 with acute lymphoblastic leukemia, due to receive a stem cell transplant.

Comment on this clonotype: A read error may be the cause here, since a much bigger clone is one base away. The rearrangement joins TRBV28 to TRBJ2-3; no clear D. Trimming removed 3 bases at V and 7 bases at J, with 14 bases between. The germline gives CDR1 MDHEN, CDR2 SYDVKM. The CDR3 spans 14 residues. Here the CDR3 DNA reads TGTGCCAGCAGTTTTTCGGCCTCCTTATATACGCAGTATTTT. Translated: CASSFSASLYTQYF.

This chain links TRBV29-1 with TRBJ2-1; TRBD1 matches 8 bases. Unmatched junction bases numbered 20, after V lost 7 bases and J lost 15 bases. CDR1 and CDR2 from the germline V gene are SQVTM and ANQGSEA. CDR3 length: 14 amino acids. The DNA for the CDR3 is TGCAGCGCCTCAGTCAGGGGGCCCCCGTTCCGCGCGTTCTTC. This gives the protein CSASVRGPPFRAFF.

This clonotype has a handful of counts. The chain carries TRBV27 and TRBJ2-7; 10 nucleotides align to TRBD2. The trim removed 7 bases at V and 2 bases at J, leaving 11 bases unmatched. CDR3 length: 16 amino acids. The germline V gene has CDR1 MNHEY and CDR2 SMNVEV (reference sequence). The CDR3 protein is CASTPSGGDLAYEQYF. CDR3 DNA: TGTGCCAGCACCCCTAGCGGGGGTGATCTAGCCTACGAGCAGTACTTC.

There are many counts of this clonotype. The chain links TRBV29-1 to TRBJ2-1; D may be TRBD2 (7 bases). V lost 4 bases and J 6 bases, leaving 13 bases between the germline ends. CDR1 is SQVTM and CDR2 is ANQGSEA in the germline V gene. The CDR3 contains 13 residues. The CDR3: CSVVRGGANEQFF. In nucleotides, the CDR3 is TGCAGCGTTGTGAGGGGGGGGGCCAATGAGCAGTTCTTC.